A single sample gave rise to the 21 T cell receptor beta chains below, sequenced in a study of shared clonotypes between healthy human individuals. TCRdb keeps only in-frame clones here, not all; method: immunoSEQ multiplex PCR. The table records millions of clones, approximately 93% of them present only once. The sequencing input was naive CD4+ T cells from PBMCs. Described subset: CD45RA+ positively selected. The receptors originated from a man between 18 and 29 years old in good health. Some clones in this sample may be carry-over from other donors' samples.

Comments on this clone: The identical CDR3 is also encoded by other nucleotide sequences in the sample. The chain is built from TRBV7-3 and TRBJ2-5, with 8 bases fitting TRBD2. The junction had 4 bases not matched to a gene; V was cut back by 5 bases and J by 2 bases. The CDR3 runs to 14 residues. CDR1 is SGHTA, CDR2 FQGTGA, per germline. The CDR3 DNA is TGTGCCAGCAGCCCCGCGGGGGGACAAGAGACCCAGTACTTC. Its protein is CASSPAGGQETQYF.

This chain uses TRBV21-1 with TRBJ2-5; TRBD2 is the table's D call, not checked against the DNA. TRBV21-1 is marked as a pseudogene. The CDR3 is made up of 16 amino acids. The CDR3: CASPPRGCGRVKTQYF. CDR3 nucleotide sequence: TGTGCCAGCCCCCCACGGGGTTGTGGGAGAGTAAAGACCCAGTACTTC.

The chain joins TRBV6-5 to TRBJ2-7; 14 bases align to TRBD2. J was trimmed by 6 bases and V by 5 bases; bases with no gene match: 6. The CDR3 length is 15 residues. Germline loops: CDR1 MNHEY, CDR2 SVGAGI. The CDR3 region has the DNA TGTGCCAGCAGTAGAGGACTAGCGGGAGGACCCGAGCAGTACTTC. Its translation: CASSRGLAGGPEQYF.

The rearrangement joins TRBV6-6 to TRBJ2-7; 8 nucleotides agree with TRBD1. V gave up 1 base and J gave up 1 base; unmatched junction bases: 3. There are 15 residues in the CDR3. Germline V gene data show CDR1 as MNHNY and CDR2 as SVGAGI (reference sequence). The CDR3 sequence: CASSYYQGASYEQYF. CDR3 nucleotides: TGTGCCAGCAGTTACTATCAGGGGGCTTCCTACGAGCAGTACTTC.

The rearrangement links TRBV7-9 to TRBJ2-5; TRBD1 is a possible D gene (6 bases). Trimming pared 2 bases from V and 0 bases from J, leaving 22 bases between. Germline V lookup: CDR1 SEHNR, CDR2 FQNEAQ (reference sequence). CDR3 length equals 19 residues. The CDR3 is CASSLLVVSAGDYQETQYF. The DNA of the CDR3 is TGTGCCAGCAGCTTATTGGTCGTATCGGCAGGGGATTACCAAGAGACCCAGTACTTC.

The chain uses TRBV9 and TRBJ2-1; TRBD2 matches at 8 bases. CDR3 length: 15 residues. The germline V gene has CDR1 SGDLS and CDR2 YYNGEE. J was trimmed by 3 bases and V by 3 bases; bases with no gene match: 5. CDR3: CASSETSAVYNEQFF. The DNA for the CDR3 is TGTGCCAGCAGCGAGACTAGCGCGGTCTACAATGAGCAGTTCTTC. Drawing the rest from reference TRBV9 and TRBJ2-1, the complete variable domain is DSGVTQTPKHLITATGQRVTLRCSPRSGDLSVYWYQQSLDQGLQFLIQYYNGEERAKGNILERFSAQQFPDLHSELNLSSLELGDSALYFCASSETSAVYNEQFFGPGTRLTVL.

V is TRBV14 and J is TRBJ1-3; no clear D gene. The germline V and J ends were trimmed by 3 bases and 0 bases, with 9 bases remaining between them. This CDR3 comprises 15 residues. CDR1 SGHDN and CDR2 FVKESK come from the germline V gene. The CDR3 protein is CASSHLGSSGNTIYF. The CDR3 nucleotides are TGTGCCAGCAGCCATTTGGGCAGCTCTGGAAACACCATATATTTT.

The chain is built from TRBV6-5 and TRBJ2-3; possible D gene TRBD1, 6 bases. The CDR3 runs 15 residues. Germline V gene lookup returns CDR1 MNHEY and CDR2 SVGAGI. V was trimmed by 6 bases and J by 4 bases, leaving 17 bases between them. Here the CDR3 DNA reads TGTGCCAGCAGCCCAGGACAGCTTGGGGCAGATACGCAGTATTTT. Translating it yields CASSPGQLGADTQYF.

The chain links TRBV28 to TRBJ1-1, with unresolved D. Germline assignment: CDR1 MDHEN and CDR2 SYDVKM. This CDR3 is 12 amino acids long. V shed 2 bases and J shed 9 bases, with 10 bases lying between them. CDR3 sequence reads: CASSLVDTKAFF. Written as DNA, the CDR3 is TGTGCCAGCAGTTTAGTAGACACAAAAGCTTTCTTT.

CDR3 DNA sequence: TGTGCCTGGAGTGTAACCCCCCGGAGGGACGCTGAAGCTTTCTTT. It specifies CAWSVTPRRDAEAFF. The chain recombines TRBV30 with TRBJ1-1, with a possible D match to TRBD1 (5 bases). CDR1 and CDR2 (germline): GTSNPN, SVGIG (reference sequence). The CDR3 length is 15 residues. Trimming shortened V by 0 bases and J by 6 bases, and 17 bases separated the two germline ends.

The chain links TRBV9 to TRBJ2-1; possible D gene TRBD2, 5 bases. The germline V gene has CDR1 SGDLS and CDR2 YYNGEE. The CDR3 is 15 amino acids. The V and J ends lost 4 bases and 7 bases respectively, with 18 bases between them. CDR3 amino acids: CASSPSSSRTNEQFF. The CDR3 DNA sequence: TGTGCCAGCAGCCCCTCGTCCTCCAGGACTAATGAGCAGTTCTTC.

The chain couples TRBV5-6 to TRBJ2-7; the D gene is possibly TRBD1 (5 bases). CDR1 is SGHDT, CDR2 YYEEEE, per germline. This CDR3 is built from 16 residues. With 4 bases removed from V and 3 bases from J, the gap between germline ends came to 20 bases. CDR3 coding DNA: TGTGCCAGCAGCAGATCTGCAGGGCATATGGTCTACGAGCAGTACTTC. It translates to CASSRSAGHMVYEQYF.

A word on this clone: Other nucleotide sequences from this sample produce the same CDR3. The rearrangement uses TRBV5-1 and TRBJ1-2, with TRBD1 as a possible D gene (5 bases). The length of the CDR3 is 13 residues. Germline V lookup: CDR1 SGHRS, CDR2 YFSETQ. V lost 0 bases to trimming and J lost 4 bases, with 7 bases between them. The CDR3 reads CASSLAGVYGYTF. The CDR3 bases are TGCGCCAGCAGCTTGGCGGGGGTCTATGGCTACACCTTC.

The chain combines TRBV9 with TRBJ1-2, with D perhaps TRBD1 (5 bases). V lost 0 bases to trimming and J lost 4 bases, with 10 bases between them. The CDR3 has 14 amino acids. Germline V lookup: CDR1 SGDLS, CDR2 YYNGEE. In nucleotides, the CDR3 is TGTGCCAGCAGCGTAGACCAGGGCCCCTATGGCTACACCTTC. Protein: CASSVDQGPYGYTF.

This chain links TRBV28 with TRBJ2-1, with 11 bases that match TRBD2. V trimming: 8 bases; J trimming: 9 bases; junction bases outside the gene matches: 6. Germline V gene data show CDR1 as MDHEN and CDR2 as SYDVKM. The CDR3 totals 13 residues. For the CDR3, the DNA is TGTGCCAGCTCTAGCGGGAGGTCGAGTGAGCAGTTCTTC. Its translation is CASSSGRSSEQFF.

The V and J genes are TRBV30 and TRBJ2-1, with 8 bases fitting TRBD2. This CDR3 has 16 amino acids. CDR1 and CDR2 (germline): GTSNPN, SVGIG (reference sequence). CDR3 bases: TGTGCGACGGGAGTTTTAGCGGGACCGTCCTACAATGAGCAGTTCTTC. Residues: CATGVLAGPSYNEQFF. Variable domain in full (rest from reference TRBV30 and TRBJ2-1): SQTIHQWPATLVQPVGSPLSLECTVEGTSNPNLYWYRQAAGRGLQLLFYSVGIGQISSEVPQNLSASRPQDRQFILSSKKLLLSDSGFYLCATGVLAGPSYNEQFFGPGTRLTVL.

As for this clone: Other DNA sequences of this sample code for an identical CDR3. The J gene is TRBJ1-5, the V gene TRBV7-2, with D unresolved. V was clipped by 1 base and J by 6 bases, with 7 bases between them. The V gene's germline CDR1 is SGHTA and CDR2 FQGNSA. The CDR3 runs to 13 residues. CDR3 amino acids: CASSLGFGQPQHF. The CDR3 DNA reads as TGTGCCAGCAGCTTAGGTTTCGGTCAGCCCCAGCATTTT. Complete variable domain (other parts from reference TRBV7-2 and TRBJ1-5): GAGVSQSPSNKVTEKGKDVELRCDPISGHTALYWYRQSLGQGLEFLIYFQGNSAPDKSGLPSDRFSAERTGGSVSTLTIQRTQQEDSAVYLCASSLGFGQPQHFGDGTRLSIL.

The chain couples TRBV27 to TRBJ2-7, with D maybe TRBD2 (5 bases). The CDR3 has 15 amino acids. Trimming removed 6 bases at V and 2 bases at J, with 17 bases between. Germline CDR1 MNHEY, CDR2 SMNVEV (reference sequence). DNA of the CDR3: TGTGCCAGCAGCCCCTACCTAGCTTTGGCCTACGAGCAGTACTTC. It is translated as CASSPYLALAYEQYF.

The V call is TRBV5-1, the J call TRBJ2-1; 13 bases match TRBD2. This CDR3 is 14 amino acids long. Germline CDR1 SGHRS, CDR2 YFSETQ. V was clipped by 6 bases and J by 7 bases; unmatched bases: 4. The CDR3 nucleotides are TGCGCCAGCACAGTGACTAGCGGGGGGAATGAGCAGTTCTTC. Translated: CASTVTSGGNEQFF.

V usage is TRBV2 and J usage is TRBJ2-4; D remains unclear. CDR1 SNHLY and CDR2 FYNNEI come from the germline V gene. The CDR3 contains 13 residues. V lost 7 bases and J lost 9, with 16 bases in between. The CDR3 spells CASIPIRPRIQYF. In nucleotides, the CDR3 is TGTGCCAGCATTCCCATTAGGCCCCGCATTCAGTACTTC. The full variable domain, completed using reference TRBV2 and TRBJ2-4, is EPEVTQTPSHQVTQMGQEVILRCVPISNHLYFYWYRQILGQKVEFLVSFYNNEISEKSEIFDDQFSVERPDGSNFTLKIRSTKLEDSAMYFCASIPIRPRIQYFGAGTRLSVL.

The chain links TRBV28 to TRBJ2-1; D call uncertain. Trimming removed 8 bases at V and 7 bases at J, with 9 bases between. Germline loops: CDR1 MDHEN, CDR2 SYDVKM. The length of the CDR3 is 11 residues. The CDR3 reads CASRLWNEQFF. CDR3 DNA sequence: TGTGCCAGCCGGTTGTGGAATGAGCAGTTCTTC.